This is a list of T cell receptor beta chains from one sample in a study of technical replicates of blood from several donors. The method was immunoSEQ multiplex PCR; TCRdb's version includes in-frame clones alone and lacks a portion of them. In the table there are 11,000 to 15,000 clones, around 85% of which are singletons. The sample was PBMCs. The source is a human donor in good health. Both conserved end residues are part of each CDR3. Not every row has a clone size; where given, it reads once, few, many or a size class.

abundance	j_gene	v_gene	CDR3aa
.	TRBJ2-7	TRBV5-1	CASSRGGQGGSEQYF
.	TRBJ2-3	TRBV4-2	CASSPKQGTDTQYF
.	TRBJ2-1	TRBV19	CASSILAGSSYNEQFF
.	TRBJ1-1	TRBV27	CASYRGEGALWTEAFF
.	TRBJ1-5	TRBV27	CATAGQGSNQPQHF
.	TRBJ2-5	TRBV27	CASSASHRVPQETQYF
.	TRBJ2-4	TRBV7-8	CASSPANRGVAKNIQYF
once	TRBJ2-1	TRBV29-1	CSVPTGVGNEQFF
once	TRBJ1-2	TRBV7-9	CASSLDRAGNYGYTF
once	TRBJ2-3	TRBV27	CASSLSFSGTDTQYF
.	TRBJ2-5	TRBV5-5	CASSSGQGQETQYF
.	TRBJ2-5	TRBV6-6	CASSYRGRAVETQYF
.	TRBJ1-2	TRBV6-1	CASQAGTGGGYGYTF
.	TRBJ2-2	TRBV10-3	CAISARGLAGGSGTGELFF
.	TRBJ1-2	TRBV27	CASKALEGADYGYTF
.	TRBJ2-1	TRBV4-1	CASSQDGTEQFF
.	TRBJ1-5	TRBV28	CASNRAGEAYGNQPQHF
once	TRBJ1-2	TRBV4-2	CASSQDLQGSRYGYTF
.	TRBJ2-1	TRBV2	CASSAVSGRGGEQFF
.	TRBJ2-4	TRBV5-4	CASSSPKAGGTKNIQYF
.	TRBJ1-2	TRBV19	CASSTGQGGYGYTF
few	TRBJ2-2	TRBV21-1	CASPGMRDSTGELFF
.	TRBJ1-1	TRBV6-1	CASSGGQGVDLEAFF
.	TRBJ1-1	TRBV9	CASTRGGAMNTEAFF
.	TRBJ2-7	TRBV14	CASSQVSGLAHLGEQYF
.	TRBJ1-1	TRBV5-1	CASSSGHPNTEAFF
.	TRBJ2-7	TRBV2	CASSETGLTYEQYF
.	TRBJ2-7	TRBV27	CASSPPVGEQYF
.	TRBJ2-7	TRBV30	CATDRGYEQYF
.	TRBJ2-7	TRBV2	CASSVGGRGNSYEQYF
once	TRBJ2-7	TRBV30	CAWSVNIDSYEQYF
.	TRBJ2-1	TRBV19	CASSIGGATPYNEQFF
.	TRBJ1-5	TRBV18	CASSPRQEYQPQHF
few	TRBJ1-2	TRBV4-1	CASSQDRVTQHFGYTF
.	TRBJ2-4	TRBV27	CASSLTTGWQKNIQYF
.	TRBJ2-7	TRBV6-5	CASSYSTEGRLEQYF
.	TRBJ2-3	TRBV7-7	CASSLGGAGGADTQYF
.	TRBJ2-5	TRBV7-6	CASRLAGEETQYF
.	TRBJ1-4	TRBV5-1	CASSFGRGDEKLFF
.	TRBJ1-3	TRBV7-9	CASSLPVSGNTIYF
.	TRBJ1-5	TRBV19	CASSPGDRGRQPQHF
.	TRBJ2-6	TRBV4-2	CASSQEKSGRATGANVLTF
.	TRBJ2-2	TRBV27	CASSLGQGVGELFF
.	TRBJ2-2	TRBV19	CASSIFRTGHTGELFF
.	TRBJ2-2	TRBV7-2	CASSYPGGLTGELFF
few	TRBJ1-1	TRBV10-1	CASSEAGGTEAFF